This T cell receptor (beta chain) was observed in a study of T cell responses to AZD1222 COVID-19 vaccine. Assay: immunoSEQ multiplex PCR; the TCRdb copy retains only in-frame clones and omits some. The sample contains around 130,000 clones, roughly 92% of which appear only once. From germline, CDR1 is MNHEY and CDR2 SVGAGI. V gave up 6 bases and J gave up 1 base; unmatched junction bases: 7. CDR3 length equals 15 residues. The clonotype originates from an adult who received the AZD1222 COVID-19 vaccine. The material sequenced was peripheral blood, taken 28 days after the second AZD1222 dose. The chain employs TRBV6-5 and TRBJ2-7, with 9 bases that match TRBD1. In nucleotides, the CDR3 is TGTGCCAGCAGGGAGACCGGGACAGGGTCCTACGAGCAGTACTTC. Protein sequence: CASRETGTGSYEQYF.